This T cell receptor (beta chain) appears in the sequencing data of a study of cytomegalovirus exposure and HLA in healthy donors (dated by TCRdb to the late 2010s). Looking at the study overall: An earlier analysis of 587 of the donors reported approximately 300 Gb of sequence data and roughly 110 million unique TCR beta sequences from about 179 million T cells. An early release that covered some 640 HLA-typed donors contained approximately 290 gigabases of sequencing data and 70 million to 100 million unique TCR sequences. The genetic ancestry cluster associated with self-reported Caucasian donors included about four fifths of the roughly 400 genotyped donors. The aim of the study was to test whether cataloging public T cell receptors could identify signatures of past pathogen exposure. Using immunosequencing, the study profiled T cell repertoires from about 620 subjects and related those repertoires to cytomegalovirus serostatus. In addition to the first cohort of 666 subjects, a separate validation cohort of over 90 different subjects was used. To predict cytomegalovirus infection status, the study combined high-throughput TCR immunosequencing, statistical association of individual TCRs with disease status, and machine learning. In a later analysis, previously published TCR beta repertoires from 666 donors were re-analyzed and high-resolution HLA genotyping was added so that TCR occurrence patterns could be studied. Rather than drawing on any new phenotypic data, the later analysis identified candidate immune exposures from TCR beta sequences and the way those sequences occurred across donors. In an earlier analysis of about 590 of the donors, high-throughput TCR beta sequencing was used to judge whether each TCR beta V gene segment behaved as functional or pseudogenic. Alongside the repertoire data, information on donor age, sex, ethnicity and CMV serostatus was compiled. In a later genetic analysis, genome-wide SNP genotypes for about three fifths of the roughly 670 donors were used, and that subset was treated as a discovery cohort. All discovery cohort repertoires had been generated using a single sequencing platform. HLA typing covered class I and class II loci at four-digit resolution. Typing coverage differed by locus: A, B, C, DRB1 and DQB1 were typed in about 620-640 donors, DQA1 in 500 to 550, DPA1 in approximately 610, and DPB1 in roughly 470. Four to six DR-DQ haplotypes were handled as single units for association and clustering, since linkage in the cohort was strong. Among 300 to 500 genotyped donors of the cohort, an average of around 240,000 unique TCR beta nucleotide sequences was sequenced per donor, of which about 18% were non-productive.

This clone was seen a handful of times. Its target antigen remains unknown. There are no base qualities to consult, and no much larger clone falls within one base. Here is what the overall study found, with its caveats: Several of the top co-occurrence clusters appeared to be linked to parvovirus B19, influenza, CMV and Epstein-Barr virus, according to a later analysis. In an earlier analysis of fewer than 700 of the donors, most TCR beta V segments appeared in productive rearrangements about 90% or about 30% of the time, broadly matching IMGT annotations. Most TCR sequences were observed very rarely across donors, whereas some public TCRs were present in many individuals. According to a later genetic analysis, donors in an Asian-associated ancestry cluster had fewer N-insertions in productive TCRs than the approximately 670-donor mean. A group of highly shared sequence variants was considered likely to be a technical artifact of the sequencing pipeline. Sequencing depth was assumed to be roughly uniform across donors in the presence/absence analyses, though that assumption may not hold. HLA typing was unavailable for some donors at each locus, so association tests used only the typed subset. The authors suggested that the approach could potentially be extended to other disease states and immunological phenotypes. A few of the identified cytomegalovirus-associated TCR beta chains were confirmed in vitro to be specific for cytomegalovirus antigens. When HLA alleles, especially DR and DQ, strongly co-occurred, attributing TCR associations to individual alleles was difficult. Specific HLA alleles were associated with over 15,000 TCR beta sequences at a false discovery rate of 0.05 in a later analysis. A later analysis found that HLA-associated TCR beta chains were more clonally expanded and had lower generation probabilities than equally common non-associated chains. In a later analysis, TCR association rates were found to vary across HLA loci, with the most associated TCRs seen for DRB1 alleles and the fewest for HLA-C alleles. For the cohort, immune exposure information was limited to CMV serostatus. The classifier was reported to diagnose cytomegalovirus status with high specificity and sensitivity in both the original cohort and the validation cohort. Because the 87-base-pair reads could not distinguish some IMGT-functional V segments, including TRBV6-2 and TRBV6-3, those segments were excluded. The study listed approximately 160 TCR beta chains as associated with cytomegalovirus. A further reported finding was that TCR beta sequences accurately predicted the HLA-A and HLA-B alleles for most subjects in the first cohort. Most CMV-associated TCR beta chains appeared to be HLA-restricted in a later analysis, and the HLA associations seemed to be driven largely by CMV exposure. This cohort had only TCR beta chains sequenced, and the lack of alpha or paired-chain data limited which features could be detected. The earlier analysis of about 600 of the donors excluded fewer than 20 rarely observed V segments, including chromosome 9 orphons, because counts were too low. Correlated functional status among segregating V segments might reflect linkage disequilibrium, but an unknown experimental factor could not be ruled out. In a later genetic analysis, a missense DCLRE1C variant was associated with V-gene and J-gene trimming of TCR beta chains, and the association was replicated in an independent cohort.

Library construction relied on the immunoSEQ multiplex PCR assay. A mixture of 60 forward primers for TCR Vbeta segments and 13 reverse primers for TCR Jbeta segments was used in the multiplex PCR. A multiplex PCR assay on genomic DNA amplified the CDR3 region of rearranged TCR beta genes. On the Illumina HiSeq System, the amplified TCR beta libraries were sequenced as 87-base-pair reads. The source study handled its data this way. In a later analysis, tens of millions of unique TCR beta chains were counted across the approximately 640 repertoires, and roughly 10 million of these chains were shared by at least two donors. A nearest-neighbor algorithm error-corrected the raw reads and collapsed the reads into unique sequences, merging closely related sequences to remove PCR and sequencing errors. V, D and J gene segments were assigned by aligning CDR3 sequences to IMGT reference sequences. Each retained sequence needed at least a six-nucleotide match to both a V gene segment and a J gene segment. A rearrangement counted as productive if the CDR3 had no stop codons and remained in frame with V and J, and every other rearrangement counted as non-productive. CDR3 was defined by IMGT convention, running from the second conserved V-encoded cysteine to the conserved J-encoded phenylalanine. The earlier analysis of about 590 of the donors excluded sequences that lacked an unambiguous match to a single V gene segment. An earlier analysis of 587 of the donors classified V segments as functional when productive rearrangements were above 56.7% and as segregating when the standard deviation between donors was above 5%. A statistical classification framework was built to diagnose cytomegalovirus status from the catalog of TCR beta chain sequences. In a later analysis, V and J genes were assigned by comparing TCR nucleotide sequences against IMGT/GENE-DB human TR gene sequences. Using the TCRdist pipeline, a later analysis assigned CDR3 sequences along with most-parsimonious VDJ recombination scenarios. In a later analysis, every TCR beta chain was defined by the combination of its CDR3 amino acid sequence and its V-gene family, and reads without a unique V-gene family were dropped. In a later analysis, 500 to 650 highly shared, low-generation-probability nucleotide sequences were removed to address suspected cross-contamination and a sequencing artifact. In a later analysis, a clonal expansion index for each public chain was calculated from normalized within-repertoire ranks of inferred template counts. In a later analysis, generation probabilities were computed with a VDJ recombination model fitted to out-of-frame rearrangements, and the resulting probabilities were checked against IGoR. A later analysis scored TCR-TCR, TCR-HLA and TCR-CMV co-occurrence with hypergeometric tests, applying a repertoire-size bias correction to TCR pairs. In a later analysis, false discovery rates were estimated by permuting HLA or CMV assignments 20 times. In a later analysis, co-occurring TCRs were grouped using DBSCAN, with TCRdist sequence similarity added in when clustering inside HLA-allele-positive subsets. For co-occurrence clustering, repertoires with fewer than 30,000 or more than 120,000 public chains were excluded, along with a handful of repertoires with anomalous nucleotide sharing. Drawn from immuneACCESS, this table holds only the in-frame rearrangements with V and J called that TCRdb kept. Clones are partly lost; checked studies trace under half to an unresolved V gene and leave the rest unexplained. The V and J calls and clone size come from that table; D and trimming were worked out from the DNA. This sample gives approximately 170,000 clones in total; about 76% of them show up just once. Roughly 5.2% of the sample belongs to the ten largest clones.

In total, approximately 700 healthy bone marrow donors made up the cohort. At the time of sampling, all cohort members were nominally healthy, though unrecorded immune exposures were likely present. The donor tested CMV seropositive and was one of the 289 seropositive cohort members. A peripheral blood sample was collected from each donor, and TCR beta sequencing was performed on peripheral blood mononuclear cells. The Qiagen DNeasy Blood Extraction Kit was used to extract genomic DNA from the blood cell samples. CDR1 is given as SGHTS and CDR2 as YDEGEE, both from the germline V gene. Including cysteine and phenylalanine, the CDR3 has 13 amino acids. Only the CDR3 DNA stays, 39 bases, in frame from base 1. At the junction V is shortened by 3 bases and J by 6 bases, with 13 bases in between.

This clonotype originated in a woman under 30 in good health and CMV-seropositive. The V and J genes are TRBV5-8 and TRBJ2-7; TRBD1 is perhaps the D gene, given 6 matching bases. Sequenced material: PBMCs. The sequence in DNA is TGTGCCAGCAGCTCACAGGCCAGGGGCGAGCAGTACTTC. The resulting protein is CASSSQARGEQYF.